The 30 T cell receptor beta chains below were found in one sample sequenced in a study of T cells in Graves' hyperthyroidism and ophthalmopathy. Amplified TCR beta CDR3 regions derived from RNA transcripts. TCR CDR3 regions were first amplified by RT-PCR with HTBI primers. Via MiXCR, TCRdb re-called the multiplex PCR reads, giving one row per CDR3 protein. The data show roughly 420,000 distinct CDR3 sequences, 15% to 17% seen once. Material: blood. Source of these receptors: a woman aged 18 to 35 with Graves' hyperthyroidism.

Many counts were recorded for this clonotype. The rearrangement joins TRBV6-1 to TRBJ2-6; tentatively, D is TRBD1 (6 bases). This CDR3 spans 15 amino acids. Trimming pared 6 bases from V and 1 base from J, leaving 10 bases between. Germline CDR1 MNHNS, CDR2 SASEGT. The CDR3 loop is CASSQQGSGANVLTF. The CDR3 DNA is TGTGCCAGCAGCCAACAGGGATCTGGGGCCAACGTCCTGACTTTC.

There are many counts of this clonotype. J is TRBJ1-3 and V is TRBV28, with D possibly TRBD1 on 5 matching bases. V lost 5 bases to trimming and J lost 4 bases, with 15 bases between them. The germline V gene has CDR1 MDHEN and CDR2 SYDVKM. The CDR3 length is 15 residues. CDR3 loop: CASSLTGGTGNTIYF. The CDR3 region has the DNA TGTGCCAGCAGTCTTACGGGGGGGACGGGAAACACCATATATTTT.

Only one count was recorded for this clonotype. A much larger clone differs from this one at a single base, so this may be a read error. This sequence joins TRBV7-9 and TRBJ2-7; a weak D match, TRBD1 (5 bases). Germline V CDR1 and CDR2: SEHNR, FQNEAQ (reference sequence). CDR3 length equals 17 residues. Trimming pared 6 bases from V and 0 bases from J, leaving 21 bases between. As DNA, the CDR3 is TGTGCCAGCAGACCCTCTTCGACAGCGCCAGGCTCCTACGAGCAGTACTTC. Protein product: CASRPSSTAPGSYEQYF.

This clonotype has a handful of counts. The rearrangement uses TRBV20-1 and TRBJ2-5; no clear D gene. Germline V gives CDR1 DFQATT, CDR2 SNEGSKA (reference sequence). The CDR3 sequence is 10 residues long. Trimming pared 5 bases from V and 5 bases from J, leaving 6 bases between. The CDR3 is CSAQRETQYF. CDR3 in DNA: TGCAGTGCTCAAAGGGAGACCCAGTACTTC.

This clonotype was seen repeatedly, ten times or more. The chain is built from TRBV6-5 and TRBJ1-6, with D maybe TRBD1 (5 bases). CDR1 and CDR2 (germline): MNHEY, SVGAGI. This CDR3 is 14 amino acids long. V was trimmed by 1 base and J by 8 bases, leaving 9 bases between them. The CDR3 DNA is TGTGCCAGCAGTTACTGGGAACAGGATTCACCCCTCCACTTT. It specifies CASSYWEQDSPLHF.

This clonotype was recorded at least ten times. The V call is TRBV7-6, the J call TRBJ2-2, with a weak D call TRBD2 (6 bases). CDR1 is SGHVS, CDR2 FNYEAQ, per germline. This CDR3 is built from 13 residues. V was shortened by 5 bases and J by 5 bases, with 9 bases between the two germline ends. The CDR3 reads CASSHAGTGELFF. CDR3 bases: TGTGCCAGCAGCCACGCGGGAACCGGGGAGCTGTTTTTT.

This clonotype was seen ten or more times. The rearrangement links TRBV2 to TRBJ1-2, with a weak D call TRBD1 (5 bases). Per the germline V gene, CDR1 is SNHLY and CDR2 is FYNNEI. The CDR3 has 15 residues. With 6 bases removed from V and 0 bases from J, the gap between germline ends came to 14 bases. CDR3 amino acids: CASRELAGTNYGYTF. CDR3 nucleotide sequence: TGTGCCAGCAGAGAACTAGCAGGGACTAACTATGGCTACACCTTC.

The CDR3 sequence is CASSTTGTGGDGTEAFF. As DNA, the CDR3 is TGTGCCAGTAGTACGACCGGGACAGGGGGCGACGGCACTGAAGCTTTCTTT. The chain links TRBV19 to TRBJ1-1, with 12 bases identical to TRBD1. This CDR3 region has 17 residues. V gave up 4 bases and J gave up 4 bases; unmatched junction bases: 10. Looked up from germline, CDR1 is LNHDA and CDR2 is SQIVND (reference sequence).

This clonotype was seen ten or more times. The chain joins TRBV29-1 to TRBJ1-3; D unclear. The ends were cut back, 3 bases at V and 4 bases at J, with 4 bases in the middle. The V gene's germline CDR1 is SQVTM and CDR2 ANQGSEA. The CDR3 has 11 amino acids. Written as DNA, the CDR3 is TGCAGCGTTGAGGTCGGAAACACCATATATTTT. The encoded protein is CSVEVGNTIYF.

In its sample, this clonotype was seen many times. The V gene is TRBV7-8, the J gene TRBJ2-1; no firm D call. Germline values: CDR1 SGHVS, CDR2 FQNEAQ. The CDR3 has 16 amino acids. V was trimmed by 1 base and J by 2 bases, leaving 12 bases between them. The CDR3 sequence: CASSLVGSLTYNEQFF. The CDR3 nucleotides are TGTGCCAGCAGCTTAGTAGGTTCCCTCACCTACAATGAGCAGTTCTTC.

The gene calls are TRBV7-9 and TRBJ2-1; TRBD1 aligns across 7 bases. There are 12 residues in the CDR3. Per germline, CDR1 SEHNR and CDR2 FQNEAQ (reference sequence). With 4 bases clipped from V and 13 bases from J, the junction kept 7 bases outside the gene matches. Here the CDR3 DNA reads TGTGCCAGCAGCTCGCAGGGGGTTAGTCAGTTCTTC. This codes for CASSSQGVSQFF.

This clonotype was counted only a few times. The chain is built from TRBV10-1 and TRBJ2-2; D is unclear. V shed 4 bases and J shed 1 base, with 10 bases lying between them. The CDR3 consists of 15 residues. The germline V gene encodes CDR1 WNHNN and CDR2 SYGVQD (reference sequence). CDR3 coding DNA: TGCGCCAGCAGTGGGTCAGCCATGAACACCGGGGAGCTGTTTTTT. Translated: CASSGSAMNTGELFF.

This clonotype was seen repeatedly, ten times or more. The rearrangement links TRBV5-5 to TRBJ2-7; TRBD2 matches at 16 bases. Trimming at V came to 4 bases and at J to 5 bases, leaving 12 bases not matched to a gene. Germline values: CDR1 SGHKS, CDR2 YYEKEE (reference sequence). The CDR3 has 18 amino acids. CDR3 sequence reads: CASSGFGTSGRAINEQYF. The CDR3, as DNA: TGTGCCAGCAGCGGATTCGGGACTAGCGGGAGGGCTATCAACGAGCAGTACTTC.

In this sample, this clonotype turned up many times. The chain has TRBV7-2 and TRBJ2-7; D remains unclear. Germline-derived CDR1 and CDR2 are SGHTA and FQGNSA. Deletions cut 5 bases from V and 4 bases from J, with 15 bases between. There are 14 residues in the CDR3. CDR3 coding DNA: TGTGCCAGCAGCCCTGAGGAGCTAGTGTACGAGCAGTACTTC. This encodes CASSPEELVYEQYF.

This chain joins TRBV6-4 and TRBJ1-4; D is undetermined. V was cut by 5 bases and J by 6 bases, with 19 bases left in between. This CDR3 contains 16 residues. Germline values: CDR1 MRHNA, CDR2 SNTAGT. The CDR3 coding sequence is TGTGCCAGCAGTCACCTGACATGGACCATCGATGAAAAACTGTTTTTT. Protein: CASSHLTWTIDEKLFF.

Many counts were recorded for this clonotype. The V call is TRBV2, the J call TRBJ2-2; D is perhaps TRBD2 (6 bases). Per the germline V gene, CDR1 is SNHLY and CDR2 is FYNNEI. CDR3 size: 15 residues. The ends were cut back, 6 bases at V and 4 bases at J, with 15 bases in the middle. In nucleotides, the CDR3 is TGTGCCAGCAGGGGGGGAGGAATCACCACCGGGGAGCTGTTTTTT. It encodes CASRGGGITTGELFF.

The rearrangement uses TRBV7-8 and TRBJ2-1, with 8 bases matching TRBD2. The germline V gene has CDR1 SGHVS and CDR2 FQNEAQ. V was clipped by 2 bases and J by 3 bases; unmatched bases: 6. The CDR3 runs to 16 residues. Written as DNA, the CDR3 is TGTGCCAGCAGCTTAAAGCGGGGGATCGACTACAATGAGCAGTTCTTC. It codes for CASSLKRGIDYNEQFF.

There are a few counts of this clonotype. The CDR3 loop reads CASSEVGGQGLSEQFF. The CDR3 DNA reads TGTGCCAGCAGTGAAGTTGGAGGACAGGGACTAAGTGAGCAGTTCTTC. The rearrangement links TRBV2 to TRBJ2-1; TRBD1 might be the D (8 bases). V was trimmed by 1 base and J by 9 bases, leaving 19 bases between them. The length of the CDR3 is 16 residues. CDR1 and CDR2 from the germline V gene are SNHLY and FYNNEI.

The rearrangement joins TRBV4-1 to TRBJ1-4; D call uncertain. CDR1 MGHRA and CDR2 YSYEKL come from the germline V gene. This CDR3 is 15 amino acids long. V gave up 5 bases and J gave up 6 bases, with 16 bases separating them. CDR3 loop: CASSASPFRDEKLFF. In nucleotides, the CDR3 is TGCGCCAGCAGCGCTAGCCCCTTTAGGGATGAAAAACTGTTTTTT.

Ten or more counts support this clonotype. The chain uses TRBV27 and TRBJ1-5, with TRBD1 matching 9 bases. V was pared by 10 bases and J by 1 base, with 5 bases of the junction left unmatched. Germline lookup yields CDR1 MNHEY and CDR2 SMNVEV (reference sequence). The CDR3 is made up of 14 amino acids. CDR3 DNA: TGTGCCACCCGAACAGGGGGCAGCAATCAGCCCCAGCATTTT. It codes for CATRTGGSNQPQHF.

This clonotype came up many times. The V gene is TRBV11-2, the J gene TRBJ2-3, with D perhaps TRBD1 (6 bases). Germline CDR1 is SGHAT and CDR2 is FQNNGV. The CDR3 has 14 residues. V lost 7 bases and J 2 bases, leaving 13 bases between the germline ends. For the CDR3, the DNA is TGTGCCAGCAATTCGGACAGAGCCACAGATACGCAGTATTTT. Its protein product is CASNSDRATDTQYF. Drawing the rest from reference TRBV11-2 and TRBJ2-3, the complete variable domain is EAGVAQSPRYKIIEKRQSVAFWCNPISGHATLYWYQQILGQGPKLLIQFQNNGVVDDSQLPKDRFSAERLKGVDSTLKIQPAKLEDSAVYLCASNSDRATDTQYFGPGTRLTVL.

This chain joins TRBV7-2 and TRBJ2-7, with 12 bases fitting TRBD2. The germline CDR1 and CDR2 sequences are SGHTA and FQGNSA. The CDR3 extends over 15 amino acids. The V gene end was trimmed by 4 bases and the J gene end by 2 bases; junction bases not matched to a gene: 3. The CDR3 DNA follows: TGTGCCAGCAGCTATTCTAGCGGGGGGGCCTACGAGCAGTACTTC. Translation gives CASSYSSGGAYEQYF.

This clonotype was seen only a few times. The V call is TRBV28, the J call TRBJ2-5, with TRBD1 matching over 8 bases. The CDR3 is made up of 15 amino acids. V shed 5 bases and J 4 bases; nucleotides not matched to a gene: 9. Germline V gene sequence: CDR1 MDHEN, CDR2 SYDVKM. This chain's CDR3 is CASSNSGGELETQYF. CDR3 nucleotide sequence: TGTGCCAGCAGTAACTCAGGGGGCGAGTTAGAGACCCAGTACTTC.

This clonotype appeared a few times. The chain recombines TRBV18 with TRBJ2-1; D not resolved. The CDR3 has 12 residues. V lost 6 bases and J 13 bases, leaving 16 bases between the germline ends. Germline V gene sequence: CDR1 KGHSH, CDR2 LQKENI. This CDR3 is CASSTSEMNQFF. The CDR3 DNA is TGTGCCAGCTCCACATCCGAAATGAATCAGTTCTTC.

J is TRBJ2-5 and V is TRBV20-1; 7 bases align to TRBD2. This CDR3 is built from 12 residues. Per germline, CDR1 DFQATT and CDR2 SNEGSKA (reference sequence). The trim removed 3 bases at V and 5 bases at J, leaving 3 bases unmatched. The CDR3 bases are TGCAGTGCTAGCGGGGAGGGGGAGACCCAGTACTTC. This sequence encodes CSASGEGETQYF.

Only a few counts were recorded for this clonotype. The chain has TRBV20-1 and TRBJ2-3, with 10 nucleotides matching TRBD2. V gave up 6 bases and J gave up 1 base; unmatched junction bases: 4. The CDR3 sequence is 14 residues long. Germline lookup yields CDR1 DFQATT and CDR2 SNEGSKA (reference sequence). In nucleotides, the CDR3 is TGCAGTGCGGACCTAGCGGGGGGCACAGATACGCAGTATTTT. It encodes CSADLAGGTDTQYF.

The table lists this clonotype with many counts. The DNA for the CDR3 is TGTGCCAGCAGTTATACCGGGACAGAGAACACTGAAGCTTTCTTT. It translates to CASSYTGTENTEAFF. The chain recombines TRBV28 with TRBJ1-1, with 7 bases that match TRBD1. V shed 4 bases and J 1 base; nucleotides not matched to a gene: 6. The germline CDR1 and CDR2 sequences are MDHEN and SYDVKM. This CDR3 has 15 amino acids.

This clonotype was found a few times. The rearrangement links TRBV5-5 to TRBJ2-2, with TRBD2 matching 13 bases. Germline-derived CDR1 and CDR2 are SGHKS and YYEKEE (reference sequence). The CDR3 runs to 17 residues. Unmatched junction bases numbered 3, after V lost 1 base and J lost 3 bases. The CDR3 sequence is CASSLTSGGADTGELFF. CDR3 sequence (DNA): TGTGCCAGCAGCTTGACTAGCGGGGGGGCCGACACCGGGGAGCTGTTTTTT.

V and J are TRBV7-9 and TRBJ2-1; D is unresolved. The V gene's germline CDR1 is SEHNR and CDR2 FQNEAQ (reference sequence). The length of the CDR3 is 15 residues. Trimming removed 5 bases from V and 1 base from J, with 12 bases in between. As DNA, the CDR3 is TGTGCCAGCAGCGGACGGATCGGGTCCTACAATGAGCAGTTCTTC. Its protein is CASSGRIGSYNEQFF.

There are a few counts of this clonotype. The gene calls are TRBV20-1 and TRBJ2-2; no firm D call. CDR3 length: 13 residues. In germline, CDR1 is DFQATT, CDR2 SNEGSKA (reference sequence). V lost 4 bases, J lost 13 bases, and 19 bases lay in between. Here the CDR3 DNA reads TGCAGTGCTATTAGAGGATCGGGTAATGGGCTGTTTTTT. Its protein is CSAIRGSGNGLFF.